This TCR beta chain was retrieved from a study of cytomegalovirus exposure and HLA in healthy donors. Findings and limits, study-wide: The presence/absence work took it that sequencing depth was about the same across donors. In an earlier analysis, productive rearrangement rates for most beta V segments clustered near 87% or 30%. The availability of immune exposure information extended only to CMV serostatus.

13 Jbeta primers and 60 Vbeta primers were used for the PCR. The repertoire was sequenced with immunoSEQ multiplex PCR; TCRdb's copy has only in-frame clones and lacks some. Of 110,000 to 150,000 clones listed, 80% are singletons. Germline trimming cut 4 bases from V and 0 bases from J; bases unmatched to any gene: 5. Germline loops: CDR1 SGHNT, CDR2 YYREEE (reference sequence). CDR3 length: 16 residues. This clone was observed a few times. The antigen remains undetermined. What was sequenced was PBMCs. The chain uses TRBV5-4 and TRBJ2-3, with TRBD2 matching over 10 bases. This receptor was taken from a man aged 35 to 55 in good health and CMV-seronegative. The CDR3 sequence is CASSVLAGRSTDTQYF. The CDR3 region has the DNA TGTGCCAGCAGCGTACTAGCGGGGAGGAGCACAGATACGCAGTATTTT.